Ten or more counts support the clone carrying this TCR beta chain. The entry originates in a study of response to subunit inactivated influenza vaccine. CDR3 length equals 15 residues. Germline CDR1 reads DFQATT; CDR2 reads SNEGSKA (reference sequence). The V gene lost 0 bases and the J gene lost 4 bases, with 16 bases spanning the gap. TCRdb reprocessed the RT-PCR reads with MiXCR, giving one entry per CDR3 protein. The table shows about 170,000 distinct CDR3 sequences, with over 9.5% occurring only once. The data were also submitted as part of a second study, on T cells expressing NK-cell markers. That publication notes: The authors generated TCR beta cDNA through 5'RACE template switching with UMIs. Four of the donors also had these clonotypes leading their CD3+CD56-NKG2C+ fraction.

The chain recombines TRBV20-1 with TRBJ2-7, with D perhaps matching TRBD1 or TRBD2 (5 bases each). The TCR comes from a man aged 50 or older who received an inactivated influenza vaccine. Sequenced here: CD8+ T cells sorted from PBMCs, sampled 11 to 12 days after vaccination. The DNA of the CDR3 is TGCAGTGCTAGAGAGCCACCGGGGCCGATTTACGAGCAGTACTTC. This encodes CSAREPPGPIYEQYF.